This T cell receptor (beta chain) derives from a study of T cells in tuberculosis. Background on the study: Sequenced TCRs come from CD1B-GMM tetramer-binding T cells. In South Africa, adults with active tuberculosis were compared with IGRA-negative and latently infected IGRA-positive adolescents.

This CDR3 comprises 13 residues. CDR1 and CDR2 (germline): ENHRY, SYGVKD. V was trimmed by 6 bases and J by 6 bases, leaving 12 bases between them. TCRdb's table, derived via immunoSEQ multiplex PCR, lists solely in-frame clones and lacks some. The sample holds roughly 24,000 clones, 97% seen once. This clonotype originated in a donor between 10 and 35 years old with latent tuberculosis or without tuberculosis infection. The chain links TRBV10-3 to TRBJ2-1; maybe TRBD2 (6 bases). The sequenced sample was PBMCs. DNA for the CDR3: TGTGCCATCAGGGGACTCCAACCCAATGAGCAGTTCTTC. Translated: CAIRGLQPNEQFF.